The rows below give T cell receptor beta chains drawn from one sample of a study of T-cell reconstitution after alpha-beta-depleted transplantation in children. TCRdb analysed the PCR reads with MiXCR anew, one entry per CDR3 protein. Among around 800,000 distinct CDR3 sequences listed, about 15% were seen once. Sequencing was performed on PBMCs, mostly from graft donor cells, taken 360 days after TCRalphabeta/CD19-depleted stem cell transplant. These receptors were collected from a male patient aged 10-17 years who had a stem cell transplant for acute lymphoblastic leukemia, so the T cells may come from the graft donor. CDR3s include the opening cysteine and the closing phenylalanine or tryptophan. D genes are given only for firm matches. The size field is filled for only some rows; it gives once, few, many or a size class.

d_gene: TRBD1; v_gene: TRBV2; j_gene: TRBJ2-7; abundance: few; CDR3aa: CASGWDRGVYEQYF; CDR3nt: TGTGCCAGCGGCTGGGACAGGGGGGTTTACGAGCAGTACTTC
d_gene: NA; v_gene: TRBV4-1; j_gene: TRBJ2-5; abundance: few; CDR3aa: CASSQVNQETQYF; CDR3nt: TGCGCCAGCAGCCAGGTCAACCAAGAGACCCAGTACTTC
d_gene: NA; v_gene: TRBV20-1; j_gene: TRBJ2-3; abundance: NA; CDR3aa: CSDALDTQYF; CDR3nt: TGCAGTGACGCACTCGATACGCAGTATTTT
d_gene: NA; v_gene: TRBV7-9; j_gene: TRBJ2-1; abundance: NA; CDR3aa: CAIAVLSSYNEQFF; CDR3nt: TGTGCCATCGCGGTCCTAAGCTCCTACAATGAGCAGTTCTTC
d_gene: NA; v_gene: TRBV7-9; j_gene: TRBJ2-7; abundance: NA; CDR3aa: CASSLGGASEQYF; CDR3nt: TGTGCCAGCAGCTTAGGCGGGGCCTCCGAGCAGTACTTC
d_gene: TRBD2; v_gene: TRBV5-1; j_gene: TRBJ2-1; abundance: many; CDR3aa: CASSLFRTSEYNEQFF; CDR3nt: TGCGCCAGCAGCTTGTTTCGGACTAGCGAATACAATGAGCAGTTCTTC
d_gene: TRBD1; v_gene: TRBV5-1; j_gene: TRBJ2-7; abundance: NA; CDR3aa: CASSWTGTGDEQYF; CDR3nt: TGCGCCAGCAGCTGGACCGGGACAGGTGACGAGCAGTACTTC
d_gene: TRBD1; v_gene: TRBV9; j_gene: TRBJ2-2; abundance: few; CDR3aa: CASSVWTGNTGELFF; CDR3nt: TGTGCCAGCAGCGTATGGACAGGGAACACCGGGGAGCTGTTTTTT
d_gene: TRBD1; v_gene: TRBV20-1; j_gene: TRBJ2-7; abundance: NA; CDR3aa: CSAGNRGYEQYF; CDR3nt: TGCAGTGCTGGAAACAGGGGCTACGAGCAGTACTTC
d_gene: NA; v_gene: TRBV24-1; j_gene: TRBJ2-3; abundance: NA; CDR3aa: CATSDSRADTQYF; CDR3nt: TGTGCCACCAGTGATTCGAGGGCAGATACGCAGTATTTT
d_gene: TRBD2; v_gene: TRBV15; j_gene: TRBJ2-4; abundance: NA; CDR3aa: CATSGRAGAKNIQYF; CDR3nt: TGTGCCACCAGTGGGAGGGCCGGAGCCAAAAACATTCAGTACTTC
d_gene: NA; v_gene: TRBV7-8; j_gene: TRBJ2-1; abundance: many; CDR3aa: CASSLGRANEQFF; CDR3nt: TGTGCCAGCAGCTTAGGTCGGGCCAATGAGCAGTTCTTC
d_gene: NA; v_gene: TRBV7-2; j_gene: TRBJ2-1; abundance: few; CDR3aa: CASSLAQGGGYNEQFF; CDR3nt: TGTGCCAGCAGCTTAGCGCAAGGGGGGGGATACAATGAGCAGTTCTTC
d_gene: NA; v_gene: TRBV29-1; j_gene: TRBJ2-1; abundance: NA; CDR3aa: CSVELAPNNEQFF; CDR3nt: TGCAGCGTTGAGCTAGCTCCAAACAATGAGCAGTTCTTC
d_gene: NA; v_gene: TRBV20-1; j_gene: TRBJ2-6; abundance: NA; CDR3aa: CSASRGRGANVLTF; CDR3nt: TGCAGTGCCTCCAGGGGACGTGGGGCCAACGTCCTGACTTTC
d_gene: NA; v_gene: TRBV7-9; j_gene: TRBJ1-1; abundance: NA; CDR3aa: CASSFSYRESAEAFF; CDR3nt: TGTGCCAGCAGCTTCTCGTACAGGGAGAGCGCTGAAGCTTTCTTT
d_gene: NA; v_gene: TRBV4-1; j_gene: TRBJ1-1; abundance: many; CDR3aa: CASSQVGVGNTEAFF; CDR3nt: TGCGCCAGCAGCCAAGTAGGGGTAGGGAACACTGAAGCTTTCTTT
d_gene: NA; v_gene: TRBV7-2; j_gene: TRBJ1-1; abundance: few; CDR3aa: CASSSWAYETEAFF; CDR3nt: TGTGCCAGCAGCTCCTGGGCATACGAGACTGAAGCTTTCTTT
d_gene: TRBD2; v_gene: TRBV16; j_gene: TRBJ2-7; abundance: few; CDR3aa: CASNRGAGAYEQYF; CDR3nt: TGTGCCAGCAACCGCGGGGCGGGGGCCTACGAGCAGTACTTC
d_gene: NA; v_gene: TRBV27; j_gene: TRBJ2-3; abundance: few; CDR3aa: CASRGMAYTDTQYF; CDR3nt: TGTGCCAGCAGGGGTATGGCTTACACAGATACGCAGTATTTT
d_gene: NA; v_gene: TRBV7-2; j_gene: TRBJ2-7; abundance: NA; CDR3aa: CASSHFGGAGSTKQYF; CDR3nt: TGTGCCAGCAGCCACTTTGGGGGGGCAGGATCTACGAAGCAGTACTTC
d_gene: NA; v_gene: TRBV4-1; j_gene: TRBJ1-5; abundance: NA; CDR3aa: CASSHRAGVLNQPQHF; CDR3nt: TGCGCCAGCAGCCACCGGGCAGGGGTCCTCAATCAGCCCCAGCATTTT
d_gene: NA; v_gene: TRBV12-3/TRBV12-4; j_gene: TRBJ1-3; abundance: NA; CDR3aa: CASSSGPRVGGNTIYF; CDR3nt: TGTGCCAGCAGTTCCGGGCCCAGGGTGGGTGGAAACACCATATATTTT
d_gene: NA; v_gene: TRBV10-3; j_gene: TRBJ2-7; abundance: NA; CDR3aa: CAISGRSGAEQYF; CDR3nt: TGTGCCATCAGTGGAAGGTCAGGGGCCGAGCAGTACTTC
d_gene: NA; v_gene: TRBV29-1; j_gene: TRBJ1-5; abundance: NA; CDR3aa: CSVGPWGDQPQHF; CDR3nt: TGCAGCGTTGGACCCTGGGGGGATCAGCCCCAGCATTTT
d_gene: NA; v_gene: TRBV6-5; j_gene: TRBJ2-7; abundance: few; CDR3aa: CASSYGRFYWQYF; CDR3nt: TGTGCCAGCAGTTACGGGCGGTTCTACTGGCAGTACTTC
d_gene: NA; v_gene: TRBV19; j_gene: TRBJ2-3; abundance: few; CDR3aa: CASSIRHRAGTDTQYF; CDR3nt: TGTGCCAGTAGTATAAGGCACAGGGCCGGCACAGATACGCAGTATTTT
d_gene: TRBD1; v_gene: TRBV20-1; j_gene: TRBJ2-5; abundance: NA; CDR3aa: CSATGTGGQETQYF; CDR3nt: TGCAGTGCAACCGGGACAGGGGGCCAAGAGACCCAGTACTTC
d_gene: NA; v_gene: TRBV29-1; j_gene: TRBJ2-7; abundance: NA; CDR3aa: CIIQGTFLGYEQYF; CDR3nt: TGCATCATACAGGGCACTTTTTTGGGCTACGAGCAGTACTTC
d_gene: NA; v_gene: TRBV27; j_gene: TRBJ2-2; abundance: many; CDR3aa: CATLRGGELFF; CDR3nt: TGTGCCACCTTGAGGGGCGGGGAGCTGTTTTTT
d_gene: TRBD2; v_gene: TRBV24-1; j_gene: TRBJ2-1; abundance: NA; CDR3aa: CATSGPLLAETRYNEQFF; CDR3nt: TGTGCCACCAGTGGCCCTCTACTAGCGGAGACCCGTTACAATGAGCAGTTCTTC
d_gene: NA; v_gene: TRBV9; j_gene: TRBJ2-1; abundance: many; CDR3aa: CASSVDRGGYNEQFF; CDR3nt: TGTGCCAGCAGCGTAGACAGGGGAGGTTACAATGAGCAGTTCTTC
d_gene: TRBD1; v_gene: TRBV13; j_gene: TRBJ2-5; abundance: NA; CDR3aa: CASSLVGTVQETQYF; CDR3nt: TGTGCCAGCAGCTTAGTCGGGACAGTTCAAGAGACCCAGTACTTC
d_gene: NA; v_gene: TRBV4-2; j_gene: TRBJ1-1; abundance: few; CDR3aa: CASSQVGRPAFF; CDR3nt: TGTGCCAGCAGCCAAGTAGGTCGTCCAGCTTTCTTT
d_gene: NA; v_gene: TRBV20-1; j_gene: TRBJ1-1; abundance: few; CDR3aa: CSARDGVYAEAFF; CDR3nt: TGCAGTGCTAGAGATGGGGTGTACGCTGAAGCTTTCTTT
d_gene: TRBD2; v_gene: TRBV9; j_gene: TRBJ2-1; abundance: few; CDR3aa: CASSVQTSGRNEQFF; CDR3nt: TGTGCCAGCAGCGTACAGACTAGCGGGAGGAATGAGCAGTTCTTC
d_gene: NA; v_gene: TRBV18; j_gene: TRBJ2-7; abundance: NA; CDR3aa: CASSPDKLTGWQYF; CDR3nt: TGTGCCAGCTCACCAGACAAGCTCACAGGGTGGCAGTACTTC
d_gene: NA; v_gene: TRBV12-3/TRBV12-4; j_gene: TRBJ2-1; abundance: few; CDR3aa: CASSSRDRPEQFF; CDR3nt: TGTGCCAGCAGTTCCAGGGACCGCCCGGAGCAGTTCTTC
d_gene: NA; v_gene: TRBV11-2; j_gene: TRBJ2-1; abundance: NA; CDR3aa: CASSLVSSGIEFF; CDR3nt: TGTGCCAGCAGCTTAGTTTCGTCCGGGATAGAGTTCTTC
d_gene: TRBD2; v_gene: TRBV3-1; j_gene: TRBJ2-1; abundance: few; CDR3aa: CASSQEGLADYNEQFF; CDR3nt: TGTGCCAGCAGCCAAGAGGGACTAGCTGACTACAATGAGCAGTTCTTC
d_gene: NA; v_gene: TRBV20-1; j_gene: TRBJ2-1; abundance: once; CDR3aa: CSANRQGVHLSSYNEQFF; CDR3nt: TGCAGTGCTAATCGGCAGGGCGTTCATTTGAGCTCCTACAATGAGCAGTTCTTC
d_gene: NA; v_gene: TRBV29-1; j_gene: TRBJ1-1; abundance: NA; CDR3aa: CSVGWVNTEAFF; CDR3nt: TGCAGCGTTGGATGGGTGAACACTGAAGCTTTCTTT
d_gene: NA; v_gene: TRBV20-1; j_gene: TRBJ2-5; abundance: NA; CDR3aa: CSASRRGRPETQYF; CDR3nt: TGCAGTGCTAGCCGACGGGGGCGCCCTGAGACCCAGTACTTC
d_gene: TRBD2; v_gene: TRBV5-1; j_gene: TRBJ2-1; abundance: NA; CDR3aa: CASSLTSGNTYNEQFF; CDR3nt: TGCGCCAGCAGCTTGACTAGCGGGAACACCTACAATGAGCAGTTCTTC
d_gene: NA; v_gene: TRBV5-1; j_gene: TRBJ2-7; abundance: few; CDR3aa: CASSLPQGSLEEQYF; CDR3nt: TGCGCCAGCAGCTTGCCACAGGGATCCCTTGAGGAGCAGTACTTC
d_gene: TRBD2; v_gene: TRBV7-6; j_gene: TRBJ2-3; abundance: many; CDR3aa: CASSLGGLATDTQYF; CDR3nt: TGTGCCAGCAGCTTAGGGGGACTAGCGACAGATACGCAGTATTTT
d_gene: NA; v_gene: TRBV5-1; j_gene: TRBJ1-2; abundance: few; CDR3aa: CASSSDSEGYTF; CDR3nt: TGCGCCAGCAGCTCGGACAGTGAAGGCTACACCTTC
d_gene: NA; v_gene: TRBV5-1; j_gene: TRBJ2-3; abundance: many; CDR3aa: CASSFSGVGTDTQYF; CDR3nt: TGCGCCAGCAGCTTTTCGGGAGTCGGCACAGATACGCAGTATTTT
d_gene: NA; v_gene: TRBV29-1; j_gene: TRBJ1-1; abundance: few; CDR3aa: CSVGQEGTEAFF; CDR3nt: TGCAGCGTTGGACAGGAAGGGACTGAAGCTTTCTTT
d_gene: TRBD2; v_gene: TRBV29-1; j_gene: TRBJ2-4; abundance: many; CDR3aa: CSVGGLAGVGAKNIQYF; CDR3nt: TGCAGCGTTGGGGGACTAGCGGGAGTGGGAGCCAAAAACATTCAGTACTTC
d_gene: NA; v_gene: TRBV20-1; j_gene: TRBJ1-5; abundance: NA; CDR3aa: CSARDPPRGSQPQHF; CDR3nt: TGCAGTGCTAGAGATCCGCCGAGGGGGTCTCAGCCCCAGCATTTT